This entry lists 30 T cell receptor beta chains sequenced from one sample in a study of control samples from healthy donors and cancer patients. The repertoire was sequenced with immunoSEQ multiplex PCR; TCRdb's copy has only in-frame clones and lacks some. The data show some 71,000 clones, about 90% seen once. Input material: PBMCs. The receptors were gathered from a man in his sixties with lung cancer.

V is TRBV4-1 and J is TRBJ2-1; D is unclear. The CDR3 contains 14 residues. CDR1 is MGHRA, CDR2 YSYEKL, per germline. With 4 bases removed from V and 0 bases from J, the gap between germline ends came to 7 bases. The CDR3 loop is CASSPDASYNEQFF. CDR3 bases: TGCGCCAGCAGCCCGGACGCCTCCTACAATGAGCAGTTCTTC.

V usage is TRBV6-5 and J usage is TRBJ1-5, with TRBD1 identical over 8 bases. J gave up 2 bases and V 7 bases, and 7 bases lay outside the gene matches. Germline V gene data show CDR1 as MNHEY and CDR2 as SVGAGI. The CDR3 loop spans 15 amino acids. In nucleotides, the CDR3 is TGTGCCAGCATTAAAGACAGGGGTGGCAATCAGCCCCAGCATTTT. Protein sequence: CASIKDRGGNQPQHF.

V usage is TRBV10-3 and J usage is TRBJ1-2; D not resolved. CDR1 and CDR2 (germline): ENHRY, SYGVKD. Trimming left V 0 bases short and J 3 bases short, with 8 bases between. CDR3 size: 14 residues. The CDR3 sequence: CAISESNGDYGYTF. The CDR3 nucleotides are TGTGCCATCAGTGAGTCGAACGGGGACTATGGCTACACCTTC.

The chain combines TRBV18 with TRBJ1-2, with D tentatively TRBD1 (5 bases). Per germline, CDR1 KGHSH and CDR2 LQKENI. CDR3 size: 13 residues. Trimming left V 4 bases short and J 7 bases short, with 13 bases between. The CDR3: CASSRGAGSGYTF. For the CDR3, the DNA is TGTGCCAGCTCACGGGGCGCTGGCTCTGGCTACACCTTC.

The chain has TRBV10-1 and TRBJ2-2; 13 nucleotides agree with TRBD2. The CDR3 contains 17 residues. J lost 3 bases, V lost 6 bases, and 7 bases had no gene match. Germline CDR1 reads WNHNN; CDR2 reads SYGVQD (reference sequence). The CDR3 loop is CASRDGTSGVYTGELFF. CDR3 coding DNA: TGCGCCAGCAGGGATGGGACTAGCGGGGTTTACACCGGGGAGCTGTTTTTT.

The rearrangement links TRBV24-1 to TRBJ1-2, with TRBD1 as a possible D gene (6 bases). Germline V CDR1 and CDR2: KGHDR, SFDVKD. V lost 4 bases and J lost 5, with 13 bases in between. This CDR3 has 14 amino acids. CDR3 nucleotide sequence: TGTGCCACCAGTGAATCGACAGGAGATTATGGCTACACCTTC. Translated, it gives CATSESTGDYGYTF.

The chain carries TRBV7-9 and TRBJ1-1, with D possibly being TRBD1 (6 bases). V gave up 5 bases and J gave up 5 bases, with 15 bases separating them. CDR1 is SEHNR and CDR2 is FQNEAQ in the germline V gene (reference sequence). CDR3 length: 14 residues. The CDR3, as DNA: TGTGCCAGCAGCCCCCAGCACAGGGTGACTGAAGCTTTCTTT. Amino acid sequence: CASSPQHRVTEAFF.

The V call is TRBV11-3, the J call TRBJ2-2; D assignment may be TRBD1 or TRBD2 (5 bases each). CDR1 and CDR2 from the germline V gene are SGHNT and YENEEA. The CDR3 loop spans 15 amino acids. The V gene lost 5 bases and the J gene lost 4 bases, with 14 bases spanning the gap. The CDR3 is CASSGTALGTGELFF. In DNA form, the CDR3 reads TGTGCCAGCAGCGGGACGGCCTTAGGCACCGGGGAGCTGTTTTTT. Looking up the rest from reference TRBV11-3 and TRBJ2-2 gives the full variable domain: EAGVVQSPRYKIIEKKQPVAFWCNPISGHNTLYWYLQNLGQGPELLIRYENEEAVDDSQLPKDRFSAERLKGVDSTLKIQPAELGDSAVYLCASSGTALGTGELFFGEGSRLTVL.

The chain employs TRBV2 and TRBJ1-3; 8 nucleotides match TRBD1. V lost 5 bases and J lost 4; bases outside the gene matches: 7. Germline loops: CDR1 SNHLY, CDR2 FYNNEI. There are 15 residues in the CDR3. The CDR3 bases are TGTGCCAGCAGTATTCAGGGGGCTGCAGGAAACACCATATATTTT. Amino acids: CASSIQGAAGNTIYF.

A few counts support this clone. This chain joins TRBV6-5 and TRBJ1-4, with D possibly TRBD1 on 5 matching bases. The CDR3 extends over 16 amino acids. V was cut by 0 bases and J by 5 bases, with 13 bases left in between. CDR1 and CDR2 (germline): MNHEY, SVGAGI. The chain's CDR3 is CASSYSGNRRNEKLFF. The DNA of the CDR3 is TGTGCCAGCAGTTACTCGGGTAACAGGAGAAATGAAAAACTGTTTTTT.

DNA for the CDR3: TGTGCCAGCAGCACACGGGACAGGGTTGAAAAACTGTTTTTT. This gives the protein CASSTRDRVEKLFF. This chain uses TRBV3-1 (or the pseudogene TRBV3-2) with TRBJ1-4, with TRBD1 identical over 9 bases. V lost 5 bases to trimming and J lost 7 bases; unmatched junction nucleotides: 5. The CDR3 is 14 residues long. CDR1 is LGHDT, CDR2 YNNKEL, per germline (reference sequence).

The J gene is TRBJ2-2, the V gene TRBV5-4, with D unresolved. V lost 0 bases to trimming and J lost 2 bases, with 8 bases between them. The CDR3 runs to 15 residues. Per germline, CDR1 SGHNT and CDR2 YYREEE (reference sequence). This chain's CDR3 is CASSLGSANTGELFF. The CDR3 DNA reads TGTGCCAGCAGCTTGGGCAGCGCCAACACCGGGGAGCTGTTTTTT.

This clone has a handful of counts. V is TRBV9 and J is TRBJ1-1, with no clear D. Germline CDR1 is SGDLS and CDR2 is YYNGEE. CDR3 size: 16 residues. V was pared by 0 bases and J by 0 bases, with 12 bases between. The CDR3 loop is CASSVVSGSMNTEAFF. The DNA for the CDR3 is TGTGCCAGCAGCGTAGTTTCAGGATCCATGAACACTGAAGCTTTCTTT.

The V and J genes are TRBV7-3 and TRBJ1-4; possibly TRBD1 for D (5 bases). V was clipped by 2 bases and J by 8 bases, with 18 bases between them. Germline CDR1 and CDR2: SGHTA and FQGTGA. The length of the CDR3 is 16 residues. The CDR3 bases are TGTGCCAGCAGCTTAGGTGGACCGGTTCGGGGGGAAAAACTGTTTTTT. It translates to CASSLGGPVRGEKLFF.

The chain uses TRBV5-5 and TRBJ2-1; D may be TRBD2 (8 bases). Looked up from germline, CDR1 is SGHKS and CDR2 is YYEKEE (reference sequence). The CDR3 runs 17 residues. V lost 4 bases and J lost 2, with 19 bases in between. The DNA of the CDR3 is TGTGCCAGCAGCCCTCGGGGGGGACAGACAACCTACAATGAGCAGTTCTTC. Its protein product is CASSPRGGQTTYNEQFF.

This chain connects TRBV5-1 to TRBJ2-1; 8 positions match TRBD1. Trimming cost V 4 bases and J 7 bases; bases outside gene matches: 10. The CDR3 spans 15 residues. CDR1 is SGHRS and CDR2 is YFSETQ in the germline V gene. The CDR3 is CASSVGQGNGNEQFF. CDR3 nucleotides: TGCGCCAGCAGCGTAGGACAGGGTAACGGTAATGAGCAGTTCTTC.

CDR3 amino acids: CASSEGGGSRHTEAFF. The CDR3 DNA reads as TGTGCCAGCAGTGAAGGAGGCGGGTCGAGGCACACTGAAGCTTTCTTT. The chain joins TRBV27 to TRBJ1-1; D remains ambiguous. V lost 5 bases, J lost 3 bases, and 19 bases lay in between. This CDR3 is built from 16 residues. Germline CDR1 is MNHEY and CDR2 is SMNVEV (reference sequence).

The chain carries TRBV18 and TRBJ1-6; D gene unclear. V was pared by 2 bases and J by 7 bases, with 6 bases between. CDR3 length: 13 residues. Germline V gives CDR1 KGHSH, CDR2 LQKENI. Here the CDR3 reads CASSPGVNSPLHF. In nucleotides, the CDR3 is TGTGCCAGCTCACCAGGGGTAAATTCACCCCTCCACTTT.

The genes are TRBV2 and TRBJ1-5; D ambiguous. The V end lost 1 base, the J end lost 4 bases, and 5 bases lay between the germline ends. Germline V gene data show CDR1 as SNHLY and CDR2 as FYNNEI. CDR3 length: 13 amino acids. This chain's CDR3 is CASSEDMNQPQHF. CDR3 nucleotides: TGTGCCAGCAGTGAAGACATGAATCAGCCCCAGCATTTT.

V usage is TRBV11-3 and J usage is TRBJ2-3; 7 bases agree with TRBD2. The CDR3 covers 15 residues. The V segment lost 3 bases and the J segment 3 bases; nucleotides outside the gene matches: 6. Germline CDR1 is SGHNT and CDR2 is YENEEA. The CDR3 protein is CASSLGGFITDTQYF. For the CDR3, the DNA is TGTGCCAGCAGCTTGGGGGGGTTTATAACAGATACGCAGTATTTT. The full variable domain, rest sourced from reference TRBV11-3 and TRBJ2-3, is EAGVVQSPRYKIIEKKQPVAFWCNPISGHNTLYWYLQNLGQGPELLIRYENEEAVDDSQLPKDRFSAERLKGVDSTLKIQPAELGDSAVYLCASSLGGFITDTQYFGPGTRLTVL.

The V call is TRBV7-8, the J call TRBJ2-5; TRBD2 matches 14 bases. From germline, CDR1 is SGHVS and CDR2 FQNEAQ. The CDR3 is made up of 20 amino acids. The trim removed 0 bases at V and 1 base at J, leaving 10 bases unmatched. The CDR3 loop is CASSLALPGGLAGGQETQYF. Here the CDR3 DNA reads TGTGCCAGCAGCTTAGCACTCCCCGGCGGACTAGCGGGGGGCCAAGAGACCCAGTACTTC.

Here the CDR3 DNA reads TGCGCCAGCAGCTTGGAGACAGGCACTCTCACCGGCTACACCTTC. Its protein is CASSLETGTLTGYTF. The genes are TRBV5-1 and TRBJ1-2; possible D gene TRBD1, 6 bases. There are 15 residues in the CDR3. Germline V gene sequence: CDR1 SGHRS, CDR2 YFSETQ. Trimming removed 0 bases at V and 8 bases at J, with 17 bases between.

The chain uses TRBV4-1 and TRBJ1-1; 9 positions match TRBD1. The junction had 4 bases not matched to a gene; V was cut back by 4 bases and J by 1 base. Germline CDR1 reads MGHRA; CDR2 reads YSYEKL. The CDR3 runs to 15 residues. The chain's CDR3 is CASSPTGGRNTEAFF. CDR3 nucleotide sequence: TGCGCCAGCAGCCCGACAGGGGGAAGGAACACTGAAGCTTTCTTT.

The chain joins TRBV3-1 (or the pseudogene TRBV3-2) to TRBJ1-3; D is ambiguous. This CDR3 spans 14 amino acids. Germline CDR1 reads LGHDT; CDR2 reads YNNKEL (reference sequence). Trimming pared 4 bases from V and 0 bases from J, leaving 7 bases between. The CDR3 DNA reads TGTGCCAGCAGCCCAAACTACTCTGGAAACACCATATATTTT. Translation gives CASSPNYSGNTIYF.

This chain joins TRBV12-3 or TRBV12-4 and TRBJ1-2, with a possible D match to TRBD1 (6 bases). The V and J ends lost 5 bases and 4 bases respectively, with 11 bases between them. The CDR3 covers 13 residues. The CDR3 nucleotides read TGTGCCAGCAGTCTCCAGGGGAGCTATGGCTACACCTTC. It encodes CASSLQGSYGYTF.

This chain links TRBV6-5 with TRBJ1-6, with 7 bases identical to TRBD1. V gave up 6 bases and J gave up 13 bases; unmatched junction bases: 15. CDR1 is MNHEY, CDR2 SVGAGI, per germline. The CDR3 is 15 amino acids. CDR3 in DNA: TGTGCCAGCAGACCCCTCGACAGGGAGGGTTCTCCCCTCCACTTT. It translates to CASRPLDREGSPLHF.

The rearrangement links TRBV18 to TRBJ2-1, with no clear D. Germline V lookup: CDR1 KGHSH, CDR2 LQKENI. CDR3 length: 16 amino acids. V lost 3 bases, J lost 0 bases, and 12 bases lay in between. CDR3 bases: TGTGCCAGCTCACCTATCCTCGATGACTCCTACAATGAGCAGTTCTTC. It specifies CASSPILDDSYNEQFF.

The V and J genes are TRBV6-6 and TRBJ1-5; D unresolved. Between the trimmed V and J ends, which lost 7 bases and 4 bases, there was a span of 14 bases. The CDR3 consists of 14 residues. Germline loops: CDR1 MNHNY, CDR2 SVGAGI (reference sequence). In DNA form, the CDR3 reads TGTGCCAGCACCTCAGGAGGGCCAAATCAGCCCCAGCATTTT. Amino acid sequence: CASTSGGPNQPQHF.

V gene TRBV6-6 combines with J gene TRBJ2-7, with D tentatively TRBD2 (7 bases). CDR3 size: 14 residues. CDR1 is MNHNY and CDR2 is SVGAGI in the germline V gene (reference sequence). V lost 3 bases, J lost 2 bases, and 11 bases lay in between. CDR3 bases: TGTGCCAGCAGTTATAGGGGGGGGACCTACGAGCAGTACGTC. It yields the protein CASSYRGGTYEQYV.

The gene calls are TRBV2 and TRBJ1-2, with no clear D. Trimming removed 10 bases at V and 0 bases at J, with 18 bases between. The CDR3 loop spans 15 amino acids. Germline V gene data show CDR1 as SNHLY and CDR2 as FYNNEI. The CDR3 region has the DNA TGTGCCACGAGCCTGGGCGGAGGTTCTAACTATGGCTACACCTTC. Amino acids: CATSLGGGSNYGYTF.